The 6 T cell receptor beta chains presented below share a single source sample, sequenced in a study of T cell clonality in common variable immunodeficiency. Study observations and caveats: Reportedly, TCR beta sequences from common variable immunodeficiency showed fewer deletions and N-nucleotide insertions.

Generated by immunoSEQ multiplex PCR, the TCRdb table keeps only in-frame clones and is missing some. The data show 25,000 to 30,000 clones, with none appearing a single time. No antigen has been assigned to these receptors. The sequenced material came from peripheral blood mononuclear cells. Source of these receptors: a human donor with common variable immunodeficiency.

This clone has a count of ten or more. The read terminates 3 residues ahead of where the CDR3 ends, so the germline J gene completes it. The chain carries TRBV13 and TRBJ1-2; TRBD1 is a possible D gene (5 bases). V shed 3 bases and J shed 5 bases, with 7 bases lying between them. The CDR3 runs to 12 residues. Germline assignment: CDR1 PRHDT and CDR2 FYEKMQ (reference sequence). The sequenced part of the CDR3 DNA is TGTGCCAGCAGCTTGGGACTTTATGGC. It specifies CASSLGLYG. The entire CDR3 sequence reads CASSLGLYGYTF.

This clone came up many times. The CDR3 sequence: CSAKQSGNTEAFF. The DNA read from the CDR3 is TGCAGTGCAAAACAGAGCGGGAACACTGAA. The J gene is TRBJ1-1, the V gene TRBV20-1; no firm D call. Read sequence stops 3 residues before the CDR3 end, and the germline J gene provides the missing end. V gave up 6 bases and J gave up 1 base, with 12 bases separating them. The CDR3 extends over 13 amino acids. Germline V gene data show CDR1 as DFQATT and CDR2 as SNEGSKA (reference sequence).

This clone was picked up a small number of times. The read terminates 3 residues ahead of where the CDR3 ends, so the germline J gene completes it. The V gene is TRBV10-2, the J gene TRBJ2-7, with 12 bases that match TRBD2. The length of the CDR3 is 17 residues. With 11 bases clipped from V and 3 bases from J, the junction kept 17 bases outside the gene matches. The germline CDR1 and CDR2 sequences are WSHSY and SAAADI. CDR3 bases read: TGCGCCGGGGCCGATCGCATCCTAGCGGGAGGGCTCTACGAG. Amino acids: CAGADRILAGGLYE. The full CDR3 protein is CAGADRILAGGLYEQYF.

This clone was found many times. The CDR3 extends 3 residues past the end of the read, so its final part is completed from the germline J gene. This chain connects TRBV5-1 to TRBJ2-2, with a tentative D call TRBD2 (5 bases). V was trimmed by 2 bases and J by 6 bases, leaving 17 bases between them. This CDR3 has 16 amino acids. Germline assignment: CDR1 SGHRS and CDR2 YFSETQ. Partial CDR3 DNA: TGCGCCAGCAGCTTAACGGCCAACTCGGGGTCCGGGGAG. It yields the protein CASSLTANSGSGE. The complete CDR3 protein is CASSLTANSGSGELFF. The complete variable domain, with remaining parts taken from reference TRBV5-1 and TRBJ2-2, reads KAGVTQTPRYLIKTRGQQVTLSCSPISGHRSVSWYQQTPGQGLQFLFEYFSETQRNKGNFPGRFSGRQFSNSRSEMNVSTLELGDSALYLCASSLTANSGSGELFFGEGSRLTVL.

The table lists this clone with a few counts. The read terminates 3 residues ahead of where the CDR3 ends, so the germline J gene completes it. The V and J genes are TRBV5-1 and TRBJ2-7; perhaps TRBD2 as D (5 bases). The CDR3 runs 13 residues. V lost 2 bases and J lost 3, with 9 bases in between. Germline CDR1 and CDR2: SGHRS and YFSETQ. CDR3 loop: CASSFQLDYEQYF. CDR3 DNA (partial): TGCGCCAGCAGCTTTCAACTAGACTACGAG.

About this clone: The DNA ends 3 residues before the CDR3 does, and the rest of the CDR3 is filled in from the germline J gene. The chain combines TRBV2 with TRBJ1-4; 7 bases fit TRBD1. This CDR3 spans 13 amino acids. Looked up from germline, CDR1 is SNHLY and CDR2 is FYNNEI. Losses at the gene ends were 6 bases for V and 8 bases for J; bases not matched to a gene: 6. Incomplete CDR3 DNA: TGTGCCAGCAGACTTACAGGGGAAGAAAAA. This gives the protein CASRLTGEEK. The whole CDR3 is CASRLTGEEKLFF. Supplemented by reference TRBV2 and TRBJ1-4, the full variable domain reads EPEVTQTPSHQVTQMGQEVILRCVPISNHLYFYWYRQILGQKVEFLVSFYNNEISEKSEIFDDQFSVERPDGSNFTLKIRSTKLEDSAMYFCASRLTGEEKLFFGSGTQLSVL.